This T cell receptor beta chain appears in the sequencing data of a study of OX40 agonist ivuxolimab in advanced cancers. Study at large: Roughly two fifths of patients had received prior checkpoint inhibitor therapy.

As for this clone: Antigen specificity is unknown.

The CDR3 sequence is 13 residues long. Germline V CDR1 and CDR2: GTSNPN, SVGIG (reference sequence). The V and J ends lost 1 base and 0 bases respectively, with 4 bases between them. Study-wide points: Compared with CD4+, CD8+ T cells on average had more expanded clones. At 0.1 to 3.0 mg/kg, clonal expansion of CD4+ and CD8+ blood T cells had occurred by week 6.

Here immunoSEQ multiplex PCR was the method, and the copy in TCRdb shows in-frame clones only, minus some. There are under 75,000 clones in the sample; about four fifths occur only once, and around 0.75% lies in the top ten. The chain carries TRBV30 and TRBJ1-3; D is unclear. This TCR derives from an adult with an advanced solid tumor such as melanoma, head and neck, liver or kidney cancer. The material sequenced was CD4+ or CD8+ T cells sorted from blood, taken in a trial of the OX40 agonist ivuxolimab. The CDR3 loop is CAWSAGSGNTIYF. For the CDR3, the DNA is TGTGCCTGGAGTGCCGGCTCTGGAAACACCATATATTTT.